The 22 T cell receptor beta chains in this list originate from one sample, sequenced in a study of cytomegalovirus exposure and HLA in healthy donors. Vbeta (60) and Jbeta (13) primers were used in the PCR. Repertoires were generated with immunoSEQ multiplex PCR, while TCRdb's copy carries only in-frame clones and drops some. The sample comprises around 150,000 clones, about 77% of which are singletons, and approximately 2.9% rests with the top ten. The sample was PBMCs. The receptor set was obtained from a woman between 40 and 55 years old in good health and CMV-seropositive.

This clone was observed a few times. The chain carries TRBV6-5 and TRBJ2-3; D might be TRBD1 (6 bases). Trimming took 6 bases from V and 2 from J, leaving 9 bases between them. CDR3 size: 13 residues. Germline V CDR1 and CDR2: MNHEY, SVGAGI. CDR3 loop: CASRGQFTDTQYF. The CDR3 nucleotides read TGTGCCAGCAGAGGACAGTTCACAGATACGCAGTATTTT.

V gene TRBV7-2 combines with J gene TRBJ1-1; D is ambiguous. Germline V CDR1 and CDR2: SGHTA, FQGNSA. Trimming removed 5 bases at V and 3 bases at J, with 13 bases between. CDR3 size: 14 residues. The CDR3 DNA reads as TGTGCCAGCAGCACCCGGAGGGTGGACACTGAAGCTTTCTTT. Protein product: CASSTRRVDTEAFF.

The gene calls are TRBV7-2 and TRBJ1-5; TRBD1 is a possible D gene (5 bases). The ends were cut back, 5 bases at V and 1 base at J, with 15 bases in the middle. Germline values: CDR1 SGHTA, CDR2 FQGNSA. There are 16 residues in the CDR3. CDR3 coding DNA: TGTGCCAGCAGCATTTTTCCAGGGCCAAGCAATCAGCCCCAGCATTTT. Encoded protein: CASSIFPGPSNQPQHF.

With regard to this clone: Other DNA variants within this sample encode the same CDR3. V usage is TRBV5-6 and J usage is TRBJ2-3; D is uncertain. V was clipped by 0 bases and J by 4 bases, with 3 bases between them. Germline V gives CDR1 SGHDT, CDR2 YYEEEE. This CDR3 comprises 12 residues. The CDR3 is CASSLAADTQYF. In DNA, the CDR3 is TGTGCCAGCAGCTTGGCTGCAGATACGCAGTATTTT.

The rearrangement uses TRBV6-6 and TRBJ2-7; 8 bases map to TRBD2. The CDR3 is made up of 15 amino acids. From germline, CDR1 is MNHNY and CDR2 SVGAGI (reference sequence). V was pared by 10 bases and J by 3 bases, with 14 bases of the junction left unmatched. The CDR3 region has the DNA TGTGCCACCCTGAGGAGCGGGGGCCCCCTCTACGAGCAGTACTTC. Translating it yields CATLRSGGPLYEQYF.

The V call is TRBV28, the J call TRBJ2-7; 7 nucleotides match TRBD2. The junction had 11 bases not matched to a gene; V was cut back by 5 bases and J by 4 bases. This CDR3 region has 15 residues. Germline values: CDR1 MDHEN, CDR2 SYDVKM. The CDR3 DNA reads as TGTGCCAGCAGTGGGGAGGGTAGAGGTCATTACGAGCAGTACTTC. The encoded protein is CASSGEGRGHYEQYF.

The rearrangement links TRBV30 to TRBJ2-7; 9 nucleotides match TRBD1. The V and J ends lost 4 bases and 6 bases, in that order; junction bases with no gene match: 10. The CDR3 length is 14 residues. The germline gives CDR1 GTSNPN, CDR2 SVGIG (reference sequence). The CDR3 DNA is TGTGCCTGGACTACGGGACAGGGTAGTGTCGAGCAGTACTTC. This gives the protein CAWTTGQGSVEQYF.

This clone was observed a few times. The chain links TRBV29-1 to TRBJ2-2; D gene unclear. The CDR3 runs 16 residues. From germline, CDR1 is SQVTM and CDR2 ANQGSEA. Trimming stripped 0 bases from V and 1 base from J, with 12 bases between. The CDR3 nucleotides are TGCAGCGTTGAAGATCCGTCGAGAGGGAACACCGGGGAGCTGTTTTTT. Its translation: CSVEDPSRGNTGELFF.

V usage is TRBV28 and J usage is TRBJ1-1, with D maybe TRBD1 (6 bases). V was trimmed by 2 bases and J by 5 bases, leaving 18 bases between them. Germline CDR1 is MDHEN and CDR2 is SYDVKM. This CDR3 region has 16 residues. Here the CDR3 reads CASSLGGGGGRTEAFF. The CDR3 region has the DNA TGTGCCAGCAGTTTAGGAGGTGGGGGGGGGCGAACTGAAGCTTTCTTT. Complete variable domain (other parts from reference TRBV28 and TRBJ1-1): DVKVTQSSRYLVKRTGEKVFLECVQDMDHENMFWYRQDPGLGLRLIYFSYDVKMKEKGDIPEGYSVSREKKERFSLILESASTNQTSMYLCASSLGGGGGRTEAFFGQGTRLTVV.

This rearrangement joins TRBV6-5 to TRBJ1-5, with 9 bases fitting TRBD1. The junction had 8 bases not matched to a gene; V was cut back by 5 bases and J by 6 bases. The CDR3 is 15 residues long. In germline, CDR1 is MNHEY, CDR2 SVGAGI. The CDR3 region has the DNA TGTGCCAGCAGTAGTGACAGGGGGAAAGGTCAGCCCCAGCATTTT. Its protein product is CASSSDRGKGQPQHF.

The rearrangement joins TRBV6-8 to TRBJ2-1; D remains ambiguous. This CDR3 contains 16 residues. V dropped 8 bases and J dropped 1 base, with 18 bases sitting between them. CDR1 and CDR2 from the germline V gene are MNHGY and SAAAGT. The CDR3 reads CASVPYRSSSYNEQFF. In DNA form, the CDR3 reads TGTGCCAGCGTCCCCTACAGAAGTTCGTCCTACAATGAGCAGTTCTTC.

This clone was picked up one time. The CDR3 DNA follows: TGCGCCAGCAGCACCGGAGGACAGGGGTTCTACGAGCAGTACTTC. It codes for CASSTGGQGFYEQYF. The chain links TRBV5-1 to TRBJ2-7, with 9 bases matching TRBD1. This CDR3 has 15 residues. V shed 4 bases and J 3 bases; nucleotides not matched to a gene: 8. In germline, CDR1 is SGHRS, CDR2 YFSETQ.

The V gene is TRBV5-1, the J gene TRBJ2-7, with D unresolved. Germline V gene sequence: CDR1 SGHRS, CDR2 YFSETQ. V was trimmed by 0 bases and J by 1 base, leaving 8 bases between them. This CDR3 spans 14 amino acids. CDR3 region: CASSLVASSYEQYF. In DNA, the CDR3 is TGCGCCAGCAGCTTGGTGGCCAGTTCCTACGAGCAGTACTTC.

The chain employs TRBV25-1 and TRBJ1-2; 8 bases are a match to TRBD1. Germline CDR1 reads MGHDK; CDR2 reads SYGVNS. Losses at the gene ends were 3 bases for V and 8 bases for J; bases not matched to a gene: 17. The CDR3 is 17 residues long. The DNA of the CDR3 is TGTGCCAGCAGTGACCCTGGGGCAGGGGGCGCAAGGACAGGCTACACCTTC. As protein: CASSDPGAGGARTGYTF.

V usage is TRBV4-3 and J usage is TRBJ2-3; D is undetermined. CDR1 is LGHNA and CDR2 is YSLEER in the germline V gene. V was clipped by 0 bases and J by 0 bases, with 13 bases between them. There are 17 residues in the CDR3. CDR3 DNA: TGCGCCAGCAGCCAAGATTTTAAGATCGGGAGCACAGATACGCAGTATTTT. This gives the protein CASSQDFKIGSTDTQYF.

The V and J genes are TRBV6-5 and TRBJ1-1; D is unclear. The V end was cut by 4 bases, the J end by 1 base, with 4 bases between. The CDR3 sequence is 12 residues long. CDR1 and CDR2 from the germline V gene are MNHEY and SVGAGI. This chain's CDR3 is CASSSWNTEAFF. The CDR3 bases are TGTGCCAGCAGTTCATGGAACACTGAAGCTTTCTTT.

CDR3 bases: TGTGCCAGCATGGGGGGAGAGACGCAGTATTTT. Protein sequence: CASMGGETQYF. The V and J genes are TRBV2 and TRBJ2-3; maybe TRBD2 (6 bases). The V and J ends lost 7 bases and 9 bases respectively, with 11 bases between them. Germline assignment: CDR1 SNHLY and CDR2 FYNNEI. CDR3 size: 11 residues.

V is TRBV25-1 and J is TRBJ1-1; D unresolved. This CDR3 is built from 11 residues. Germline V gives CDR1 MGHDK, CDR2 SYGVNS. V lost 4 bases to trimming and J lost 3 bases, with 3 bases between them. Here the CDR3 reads CASSAYTEAFF. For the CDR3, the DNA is TGTGCCAGCAGTGCCTACACTGAAGCTTTCTTT.

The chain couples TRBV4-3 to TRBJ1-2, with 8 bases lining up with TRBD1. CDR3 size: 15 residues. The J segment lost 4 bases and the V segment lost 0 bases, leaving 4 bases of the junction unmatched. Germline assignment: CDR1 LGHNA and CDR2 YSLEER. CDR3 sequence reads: CASSQEGQAFYGYTF. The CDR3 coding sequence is TGCGCCAGCAGCCAAGAGGGACAGGCTTTCTATGGCTACACCTTC.

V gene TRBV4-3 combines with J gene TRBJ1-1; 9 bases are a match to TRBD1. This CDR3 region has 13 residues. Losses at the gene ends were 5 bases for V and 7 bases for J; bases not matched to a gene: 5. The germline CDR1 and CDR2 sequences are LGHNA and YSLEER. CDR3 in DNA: TGCGCCAGCAGCTATACAGGGGGCGGTGAAGCTTTCTTT. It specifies CASSYTGGGEAFF.

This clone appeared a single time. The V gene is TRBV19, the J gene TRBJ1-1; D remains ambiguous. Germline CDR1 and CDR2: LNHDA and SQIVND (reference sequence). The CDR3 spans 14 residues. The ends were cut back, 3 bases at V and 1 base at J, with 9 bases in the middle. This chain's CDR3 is CASSMLLGNTEAFF. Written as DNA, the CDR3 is TGTGCCAGTAGTATGTTGCTCGGGAACACTGAAGCTTTCTTT.

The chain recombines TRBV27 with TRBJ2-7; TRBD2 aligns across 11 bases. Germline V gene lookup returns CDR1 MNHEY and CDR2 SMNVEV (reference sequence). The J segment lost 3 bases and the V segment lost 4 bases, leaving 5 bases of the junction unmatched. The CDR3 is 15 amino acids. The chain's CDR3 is CASSSILAGVYEQYF. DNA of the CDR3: TGTGCCAGCAGTTCGATACTAGCGGGAGTCTACGAGCAGTACTTC.